This note documents a single TCR beta chain sequence. Its target is not known. The record originates from a study of naive and memory T cell subsets. Overall study findings and caveats: Possibly reflecting memory cells re-expressing CD45RA, a few larger clonotypes occurred in naive repertoires, especially CD8.

Four subsets defined by CD45RA and CD27 were sorted after CD3, CD4, CD8 and live/dead staining. The CDR3 consists of 14 residues. After removal of 6 bases from V and 1 base from J, the junction contained 1 base not matched to a gene. Germline assignment: CDR1 ENHRY and CDR2 SYGVKD. Both TRBC1 and TRBC2 were covered by a beta constant-region primer of two equimolar oligonucleotides. The ligated cDNA underwent four PCR rounds using SP2 and nested alpha and beta constant-region primers. Each CDR3 protein is one row after TCRdb ran MiXCR on the UMI-ligation and nested PCR reads. The table shows 120,000 to 150,000 distinct CDR3 sequences, with about 18% occurring only once.

V gene TRBV10-3 combines with J gene TRBJ1-1, with TRBD1 identical over 11 bases. The receptor comes from a human donor in good health. Specimen: naive CD4+ T cells from blood. CDR3 in amino acids: CAIRGTGGNTEAFF. The CDR3 DNA follows: TGTGCCATCAGGGGGACAGGGGGGAACACTGAAGCTTTCTTT.